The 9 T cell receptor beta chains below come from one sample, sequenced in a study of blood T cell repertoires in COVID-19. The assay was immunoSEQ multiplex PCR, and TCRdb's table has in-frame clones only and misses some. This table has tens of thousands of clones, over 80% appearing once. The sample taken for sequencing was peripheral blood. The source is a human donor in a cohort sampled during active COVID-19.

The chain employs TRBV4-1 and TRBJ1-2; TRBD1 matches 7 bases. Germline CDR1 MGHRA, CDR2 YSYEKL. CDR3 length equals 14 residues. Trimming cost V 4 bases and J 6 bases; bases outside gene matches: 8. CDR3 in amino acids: CASSLGTAADGYTF. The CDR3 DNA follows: TGCGCCAGCAGCCTTGGGACAGCCGCAGATGGCTACACCTTC.

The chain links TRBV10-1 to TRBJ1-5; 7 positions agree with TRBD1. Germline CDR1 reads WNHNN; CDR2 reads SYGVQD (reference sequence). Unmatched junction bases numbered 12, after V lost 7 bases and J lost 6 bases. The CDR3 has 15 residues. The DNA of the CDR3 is TGCGCCAGCAACGTTGAGACAGGGAGATCTCAGCCCCAGCATTTT. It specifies CASNVETGRSQPQHF.

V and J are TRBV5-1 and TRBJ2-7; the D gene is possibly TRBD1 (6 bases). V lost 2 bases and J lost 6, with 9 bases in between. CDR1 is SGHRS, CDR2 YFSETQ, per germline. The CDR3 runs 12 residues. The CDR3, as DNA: TGCGCCAGCAGCTTTACAGGGACCGAGCAGTACTTC. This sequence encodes CASSFTGTEQYF.

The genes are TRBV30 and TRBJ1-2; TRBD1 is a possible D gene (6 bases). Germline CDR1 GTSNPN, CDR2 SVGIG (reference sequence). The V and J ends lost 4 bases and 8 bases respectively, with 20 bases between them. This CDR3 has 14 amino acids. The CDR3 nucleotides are TGTGCCTGGAAGAGGGGCAGGGGATTAGTAGGCTACACCTTC. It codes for CAWKRGRGLVGYTF. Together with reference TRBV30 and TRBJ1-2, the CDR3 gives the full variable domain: SQTIHQWPATLVQPVGSPLSLECTVEGTSNPNLYWYRQAAGRGLQLLFYSVGIGQISSEVPQNLSASRPQDRQFILSSKKLLLSDSGFYLCAWKRGRGLVGYTFGSGTRLTVV.

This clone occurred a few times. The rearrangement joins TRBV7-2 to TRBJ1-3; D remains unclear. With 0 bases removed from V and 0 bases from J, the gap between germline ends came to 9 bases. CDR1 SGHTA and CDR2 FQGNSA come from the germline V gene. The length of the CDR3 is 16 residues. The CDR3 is CASSLAQDRSGNTIYF. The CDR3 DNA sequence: TGTGCCAGCAGCTTAGCGCAGGATCGCTCTGGAAACACCATATATTTT.

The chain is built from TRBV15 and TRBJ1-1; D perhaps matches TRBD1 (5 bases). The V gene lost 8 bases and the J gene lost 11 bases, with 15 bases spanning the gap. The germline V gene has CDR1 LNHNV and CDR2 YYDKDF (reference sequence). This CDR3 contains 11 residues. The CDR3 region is CATQGREGAFF. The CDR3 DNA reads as TGTGCCACCCAAGGTAGGGAGGGGGCTTTCTTT.

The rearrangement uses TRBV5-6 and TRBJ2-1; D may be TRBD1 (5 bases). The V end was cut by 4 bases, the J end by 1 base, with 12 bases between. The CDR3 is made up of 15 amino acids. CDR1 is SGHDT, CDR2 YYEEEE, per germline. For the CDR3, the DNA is TGTGCCAGCAGCCCTCTGGCAGGGTCCTACAATGAGCAGTTCTTC. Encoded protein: CASSPLAGSYNEQFF.

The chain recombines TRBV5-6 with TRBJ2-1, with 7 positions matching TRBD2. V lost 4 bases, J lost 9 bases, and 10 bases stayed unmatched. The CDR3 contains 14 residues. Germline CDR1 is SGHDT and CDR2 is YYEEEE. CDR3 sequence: CASSPPGLVGEQFF. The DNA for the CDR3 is TGTGCCAGCAGCCCCCCCGGACTAGTAGGTGAGCAGTTCTTC.

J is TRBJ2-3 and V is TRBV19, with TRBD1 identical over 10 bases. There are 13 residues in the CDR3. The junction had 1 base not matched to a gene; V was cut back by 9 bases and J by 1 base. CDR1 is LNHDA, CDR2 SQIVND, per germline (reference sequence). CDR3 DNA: TGTGCCAGCGGGACAGGGGGCACAGATACGCAGTATTTT. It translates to CASGTGGTDTQYF. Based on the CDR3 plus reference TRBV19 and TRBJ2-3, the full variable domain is DGGITQSPKYLFRKEGQNVTLSCEQNLNHDAMYWYRQDPGQGLRLIYYSQIVNDFQKGDIAEGYSVSREKKESFPLTVTSAQKNPTAFYLCASGTGGTDTQYFGPGTRLTVL.